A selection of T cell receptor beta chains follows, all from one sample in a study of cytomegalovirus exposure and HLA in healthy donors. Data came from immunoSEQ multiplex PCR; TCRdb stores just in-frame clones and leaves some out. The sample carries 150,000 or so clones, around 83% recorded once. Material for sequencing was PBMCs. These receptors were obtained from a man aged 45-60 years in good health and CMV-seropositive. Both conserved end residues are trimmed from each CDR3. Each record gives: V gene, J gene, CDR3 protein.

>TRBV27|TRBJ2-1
ASSHGQGAWYEQF
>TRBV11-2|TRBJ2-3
ATQPRPSGGSPDTQY
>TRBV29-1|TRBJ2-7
SVAWGQGLAGEQY
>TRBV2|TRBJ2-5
ASSEDSVGGAAQY
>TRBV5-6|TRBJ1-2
ASSLSRVGGYT
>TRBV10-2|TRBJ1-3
ASKATGSGNTIY
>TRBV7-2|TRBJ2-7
ASSPTGTSASYEQY
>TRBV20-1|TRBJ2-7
SASNGYEQY
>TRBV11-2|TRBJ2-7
ASSLFHSVSSYEQY
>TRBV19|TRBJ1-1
ASRGGQGTNTEAF
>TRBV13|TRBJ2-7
ASSLSAGGPIEQY
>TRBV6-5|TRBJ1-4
ASRSGQGVGEKLF
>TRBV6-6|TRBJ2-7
ASRRTGRVEGY
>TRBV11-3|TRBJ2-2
ASSGQHTGELF
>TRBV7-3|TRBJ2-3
ASSSGPGQDTDTQY
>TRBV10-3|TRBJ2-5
AISEKHREPETQY
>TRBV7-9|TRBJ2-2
ASSSTSSGAGELF
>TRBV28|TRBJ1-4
ASSSLGTEPKEKLF
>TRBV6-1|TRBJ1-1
ASSSGDRDEAF
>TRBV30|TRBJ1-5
AWSVLNGHQPQH
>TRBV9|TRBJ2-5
ASSAAGTAWETQY
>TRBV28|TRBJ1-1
ASSSVNTEAF
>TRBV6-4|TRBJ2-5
ASSESGGPGETQY
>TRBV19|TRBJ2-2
ASSIGQKDTGELF
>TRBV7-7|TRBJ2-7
ASSLGQGSSYEQY
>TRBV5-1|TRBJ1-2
ASSLVQGNYGYT
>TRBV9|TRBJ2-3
ASSVASLALGTDTQY
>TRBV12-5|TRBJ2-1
ASGLPSTGSSYNEQF
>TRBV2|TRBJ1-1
ASSVGRQTEAF
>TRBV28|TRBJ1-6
ASFSSSYNSPLH
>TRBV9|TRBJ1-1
ASSADRLNTEAF
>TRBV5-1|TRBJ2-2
ASSPTGTVSGELF
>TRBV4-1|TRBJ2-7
ASSQAPGGSYEQY
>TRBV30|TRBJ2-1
AWSITSGGAEQF
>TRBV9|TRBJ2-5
ASSVEGGTPGTQY
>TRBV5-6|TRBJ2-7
ASSSGLAGAYEQY
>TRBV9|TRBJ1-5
ASSADPLGNQPQH
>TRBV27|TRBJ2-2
ASSLTGKNTGELF
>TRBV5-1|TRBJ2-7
ASSLTSYEQY
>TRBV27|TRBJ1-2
ASSRTIAIEGGYT
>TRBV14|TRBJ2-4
ASSQVATAKNIQY
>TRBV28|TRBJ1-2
ASSLQGNYGYT
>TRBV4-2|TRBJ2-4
ASSPEENIQY
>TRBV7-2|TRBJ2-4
ASSYTGTNSDIQY
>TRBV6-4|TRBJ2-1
ASSERIGGRGQF
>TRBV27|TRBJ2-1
ASSLSILAEQF
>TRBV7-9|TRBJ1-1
ASSLAGREAF
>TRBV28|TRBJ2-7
ASSPGSPGGEQY
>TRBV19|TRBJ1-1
ASSMARNTEAF
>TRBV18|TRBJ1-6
ASSPSTDSPLH
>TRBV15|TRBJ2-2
ATSRVPGQGLNTGELF
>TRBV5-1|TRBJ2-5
ASSSTGTGIETQY
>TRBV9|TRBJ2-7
ASSVGTGGGYEQY
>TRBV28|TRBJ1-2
ASSLGRTDLNYGYT
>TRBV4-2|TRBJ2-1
ASSPSGGNEQF
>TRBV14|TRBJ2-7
ASSPRGGYSYEQY
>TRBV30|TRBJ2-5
AWSHSQETQY
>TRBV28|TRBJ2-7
ASSLRSGGLAGYEQY
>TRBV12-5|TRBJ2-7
ASGSGTDPYEQY